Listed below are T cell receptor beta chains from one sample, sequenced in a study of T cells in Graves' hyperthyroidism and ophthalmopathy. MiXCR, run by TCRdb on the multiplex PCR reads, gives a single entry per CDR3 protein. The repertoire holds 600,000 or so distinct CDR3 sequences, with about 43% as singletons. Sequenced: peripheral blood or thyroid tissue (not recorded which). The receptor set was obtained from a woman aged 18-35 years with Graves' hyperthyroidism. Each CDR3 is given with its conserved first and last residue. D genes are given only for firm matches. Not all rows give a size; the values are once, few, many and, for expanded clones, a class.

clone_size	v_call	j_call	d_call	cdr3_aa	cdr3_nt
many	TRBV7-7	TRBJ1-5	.	CASSLAGQNQPQHF	TGTGCCAGCAGCTTGGCGGGGCAAAATCAGCCCCAGCATTTT
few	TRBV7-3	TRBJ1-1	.	CASSPRAGDPEAFF	TGTGCCAGCAGCCCTCGGGCGGGGGACCCCGAGGCTTTCTTT
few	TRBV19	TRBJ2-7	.	CASSTSGGHYEQYF	TGTGCCAGTAGTACGTCCGGGGGGCACTACGAGCAGTACTTC
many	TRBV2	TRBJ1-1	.	CASSEALTLNTEAFF	TGTGCCAGCAGTGAAGCGCTGACCCTGAACACTGAAGCTTTCTTT
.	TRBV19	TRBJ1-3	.	CASSMAVLSSGNTIYF	TGTGCCAGTAGTATGGCGGTCCTCAGCTCTGGAAACACCATATATTTT
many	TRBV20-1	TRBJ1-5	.	CSARLDSNQPQHF	TGCAGTGCTAGGCTGGACAGCAATCAGCCCCAGCATTTT
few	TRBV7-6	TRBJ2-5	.	CASSFPLRPQYF	TGTGCCAGCAGCTTCCCGCTAAGGCCCCAGTACTTC
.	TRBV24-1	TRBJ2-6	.	CATSEATPGANVLTF	TGTGCCACCAGTGAAGCTACCCCTGGGGCCAACGTCCTGACTTTC
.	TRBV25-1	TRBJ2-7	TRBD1	CASPPTGSNDEQYF	TGTGCCAGCCCACCGACAGGGTCGAATGACGAGCAGTACTTC
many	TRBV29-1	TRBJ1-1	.	CSVNTPLDGNTEAFF	TGCAGCGTTAATACACCGCTGGACGGGAACACTGAAGCTTTCTTT
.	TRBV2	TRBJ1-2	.	CAWTRSFGYTF	TGTGCCTGGACCCGGTCCTTCGGCTACACCTTC
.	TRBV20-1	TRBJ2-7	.	CSAKREQYF	TGCAGTGCAAAAAGGGAGCAGTACTTC
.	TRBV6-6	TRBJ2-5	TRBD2	CASTGTSGVQETQYF	TGTGCCAGCACGGGCACTAGCGGGGTCCAGGAGACCCAGTACTTC
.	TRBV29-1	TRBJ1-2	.	CSVRETKGYTF	TGCAGCGTGAGGGAAACAAAAGGCTACACCTTC
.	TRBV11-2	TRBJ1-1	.	CASSPWGQNTEAFF	TGTGCCAGCTCACCCTGGGGACAGAACACTGAAGCTTTCTTT
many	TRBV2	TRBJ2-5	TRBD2	CASSERLAGDETQYF	TGTGCCAGCAGTGAACGGCTAGCGGGAGATGAGACCCAGTACTTC
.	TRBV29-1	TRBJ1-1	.	CSVANMNTEAFF	TGCAGCGTCGCAAATATGAACACTGAAGCTTTCTTT
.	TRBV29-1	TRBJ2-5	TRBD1	CSVQTGVETQYF	TGCAGCGTCCAGACAGGGGTGGAGACCCAGTACTTC
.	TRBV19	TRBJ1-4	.	CASSMGAEEKLFF	TGTGCCAGTAGTATGGGCGCGGAAGAAAAACTGTTTTTT
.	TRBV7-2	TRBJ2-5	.	CASSFPAGQQETQYF	TGTGCCAGCAGCTTCCCGGCAGGGCAACAAGAGACCCAGTACTTC
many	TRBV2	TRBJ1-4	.	CATTTTNEKLFF	TGTGCCACGACAACAACTAATGAAAAACTGTTTTTT
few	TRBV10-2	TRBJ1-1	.	CASSELQSGTEAFF	TGCGCCAGCAGTGAGTTACAATCAGGAACTGAAGCTTTCTTT
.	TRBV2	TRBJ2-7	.	CASSEVGFGEQYF	TGTGCCAGCAGTGAGGTGGGATTTGGGGAGCAGTACTTC
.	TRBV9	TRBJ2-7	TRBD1	CASSALQGAPAYEQYF	TGTGCCAGCAGTGCTCTTCAGGGGGCTCCAGCCTACGAGCAGTACTTC
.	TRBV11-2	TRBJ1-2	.	CASSRMGADGYTF	TGTGCCAGCAGCCGAATGGGGGCTGATGGCTACACCTTC
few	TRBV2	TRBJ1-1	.	CASRAGDTEAFF	TGTGCCAGCCGGGCGGGGGACACTGAAGCTTTCTTT
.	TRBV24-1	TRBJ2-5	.	CASSPPEGARETQYF	TGTGCCAGCAGCCCCCCGGAGGGGGCGCGGGAGACCCAGTACTTC
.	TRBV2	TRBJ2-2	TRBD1	CASMVQGDTGELFF	TGTGCCAGCATGGTACAGGGGGACACCGGGGAGCTGTTTTTT
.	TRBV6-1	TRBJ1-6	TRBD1	CASSQDPGGSYNSPLHF	TGTGCCAGCAGCCAAGACCCAGGGGGCTCCTATAATTCACCCCTCCACTTT
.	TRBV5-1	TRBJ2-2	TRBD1	CASSAGTASGELFF	TGCGCCAGCAGCGCCGGGACAGCCTCTGGAGAGCTGTTTTTT
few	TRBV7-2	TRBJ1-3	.	CASSQNRRGTGNTIYF	TGTGCCAGCAGCCAGAACAGAAGGGGGACTGGAAACACCATATATTTT
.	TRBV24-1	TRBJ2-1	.	CATSDLTFNEQFF	TGTGCCACCAGTGATTTAACCTTCAATGAGCAGTTCTTC
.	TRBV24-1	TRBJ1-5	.	CATSDLGGMPQHF	TGTGCCACCAGTGATTTGGGCGGGATGCCCCAGCATTTT
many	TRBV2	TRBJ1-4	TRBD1	CASGGTVNEKLFF	TGTGCCAGCGGGGGGACAGTTAATGAAAAACTGTTTTTT
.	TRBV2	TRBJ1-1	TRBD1	CASSVVGTGGLGTEAFF	TGTGCCAGCAGCGTAGTCGGGACAGGGGGCTTAGGCACTGAAGCTTTCTTT
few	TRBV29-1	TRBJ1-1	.	CSADYSQGFTEAFF	TGCAGCGCCGACTACTCCCAGGGATTCACTGAAGCTTTCTTT
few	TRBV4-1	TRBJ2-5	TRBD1	CASSHGDRAIETQYF	TGCGCCAGCAGCCACGGGGACAGGGCAATTGAGACCCAGTACTTC
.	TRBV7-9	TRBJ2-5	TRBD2	CASSLLAGREETQYF	TGCGCCAGCAGCTTGTTAGCGGGACGGGAAGAGACCCAGTACTTC
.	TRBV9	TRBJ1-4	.	CASSVRATNEKLFF	TGTGCCAGCAGCGTGAGAGCAACTAATGAAAAACTGTTTTTT
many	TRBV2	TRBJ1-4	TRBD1	CASRDRVTNEKLFF	TGTGCCAGCAGGGACAGGGTAACCAATGAAAAACTGTTTTTT
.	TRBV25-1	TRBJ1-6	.	CASSARANSPLHF	TGTGCCAGCAGTGCTAGAGCTAATTCACCCCTCCACTTT
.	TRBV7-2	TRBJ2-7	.	CASSPRGTFSYEQYF	TGTGCCAGCAGCCCTAGGGGAACTTTCTCCTACGAGCAGTACTTC
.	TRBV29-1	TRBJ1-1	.	CSVIGGQVAEAFF	TGCAGCGTTATCGGGGGGCAAGTAGCTGAAGCTTTCTTT
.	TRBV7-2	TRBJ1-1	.	CASSLAADTEAFF	TGTGCCAGCAGCTTAGCCGCGGACACTGAAGCTTTCTTT
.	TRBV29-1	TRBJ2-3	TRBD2	CSVETRGSLDTQYF	TGCAGTGTTGAAACTCGCGGGAGTTTAGATACGCAGTATTTT
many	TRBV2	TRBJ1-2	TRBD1	CASTSWDRGNGYTF	TGTGCCAGCACCTCCTGGGACAGGGGGAATGGCTACACCTTC
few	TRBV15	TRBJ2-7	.	CATSREAGEQYF	TGTGCCACCAGCCGAGAGGCAGGGGAGCAGTACTTC
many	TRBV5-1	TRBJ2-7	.	CASSLEGIYEQYF	TGTGCCAGCAGCTTAGAGGGGATCTACGAGCAGTACTTC